There are many counts of the clone carrying this T cell receptor (beta chain). The data were taken from a study of T-cell reconstitution after alpha-beta-depleted transplantation in children. The library targeted TCRbeta and was prepared with unique molecular identifiers. TCRdb independently ran MiXCR on the PCR reads; one entry per CDR3 protein. The sample lists roughly 200,000 distinct CDR3 sequences; approximately 6.8% were seen once. In germline, CDR1 is DFQATT, CDR2 SNEGSKA (reference sequence). The CDR3 consists of 16 residues. With V trimmed by 6 bases and J by 1 base, 6 bases remained unmatched.

The TCR sequence derives from a human donor who donated a stem cell graft to a child with Wiskott-Aldrich syndrome. Here the sequenced sample was PBMCs from the stem cell graft donor, taken from the stem cell graft. This sequence joins TRBV20-1 and TRBJ2-1, with 13 nucleotides matching TRBD2. CDR3 sequence (DNA): TGCAGTGCAAATAGACTAGCGGGAGGTTCCTACAATGAGCAGTTCTTC. Translation gives CSANRLAGGSYNEQFF.